One and the same sample provided the 22 T cell receptor beta chains below, sequenced in a study of T cell responses to AZD1222 COVID-19 vaccine (dated by TCRdb to the early 2020s). Library construction relied on the immunoSEQ multiplex PCR assay. TCRdb took this table from immuneACCESS and kept in-frame rearrangements with V and J called. Such tables lack part of the clones; where checked against another copy, unresolved V genes explain under half of the gap, and the rest is unexplained. In all, the sample holds some 150,000 clones, and approximately 93% of those were seen once. 0.7% to 1% of the sample lies in the top ten. This specimen's time point label, interpreted: baseline before first vaccination. Sample treatment or condition, as interpreted from the label and publication: meningococcal conjugate vaccine given as trial control. The sample consisted of peripheral blood, taken on day 0 of MenACWY control vaccination. All receptors come from an adult in good health.

The chain employs TRBV9 and TRBJ2-5, with TRBD1 identical over 8 bases. The CDR3 has 16 amino acids. CDR1 is SGDLS and CDR2 is YYNGEE in the germline V gene. The ends lost 0 bases at V and 1 base at J; junction bases unmatched: 5. The CDR3 DNA reads as TGTGCCAGCAGCGTAGTCGGGGACAGGACCCAAGAGACCCAGTACTTC. The encoded protein is CASSVVGDRTQETQYF.

The gene calls are TRBV6-4 and TRBJ2-1, with D uncertain. Germline CDR1 reads MRHNA; CDR2 reads SNTAGT. The CDR3 is 15 residues long. V was cut by 2 bases and J by 2 bases, with 10 bases left in between. CDR3 protein: CASSDGGSTYNEQFF. CDR3 DNA: TGTGCCAGCAGTGACGGCGGCTCTACCTACAATGAGCAGTTCTTC.

This clone was picked up one time. The chain joins TRBV25-1 to TRBJ1-2, with D maybe TRBD1 (5 bases). V was pared by 4 bases and J by 4 bases, with 16 bases between. CDR1 MGHDK and CDR2 SYGVNS come from the germline V gene. The CDR3 has 15 residues. The chain's CDR3 is CASSGQPVSLYGYTF. The CDR3 region has the DNA TGTGCCAGCAGTGGACAGCCCGTTTCCCTCTATGGCTACACCTTC.

The V call is TRBV5-8, the J call TRBJ1-2; D uncertain. Trimming removed 3 bases from V and 2 bases from J, with 8 bases in between. There are 13 residues in the CDR3. CDR1 is SGHTS, CDR2 YDEGEE, per germline. CDR3 amino acids: CASSYQVNYGYTF. In DNA, the CDR3 is TGTGCCAGCAGCTACCAGGTGAACTATGGCTACACCTTC.

The chain links TRBV28 to TRBJ1-1; maybe TRBD1 (5 bases). Deletions cut 6 bases from V and 5 bases from J, with 19 bases between. CDR1 MDHEN and CDR2 SYDVKM come from the germline V gene. CDR3 length: 15 residues. DNA of the CDR3: TGTGCCAGCAGGACCCCGACATTAGGGGCGACTGAAGCTTTCTTT. Protein product: CASRTPTLGATEAFF.

This clone was seen only once. The rearrangement joins TRBV30 to TRBJ2-1; the match to TRBD2 covers 8 bases. CDR1 and CDR2 from the germline V gene are GTSNPN and SVGIG (reference sequence). V dropped 1 base and J dropped 7; count of bases not matched to a gene: 0. This CDR3 is 12 amino acids long. The CDR3 DNA follows: TGTGCCTGGAGTGCTAGCGGGAATGAGCAGTTCTTC. This encodes CAWSASGNEQFF.

The V and J genes are TRBV5-6 and TRBJ2-2; 8 bases fit TRBD1. V lost 5 bases to trimming and J lost 0 bases; unmatched junction nucleotides: 3. The germline V gene encodes CDR1 SGHDT and CDR2 YYEEEE. The CDR3 length is 15 residues. The CDR3 nucleotides read TGTGCCAGCAGATGGGGACAGGCGAACACCGGGGAGCTGTTTTTT. Its translation: CASRWGQANTGELFF.

J is TRBJ1-1 and V is TRBV27, with 10 bases aligning to TRBD1. Germline lookup yields CDR1 MNHEY and CDR2 SMNVEV (reference sequence). The trim removed 3 bases at V and 6 bases at J, leaving 7 bases unmatched. The CDR3 covers 15 residues. The CDR3 spells CASSLGTGELAEAFF. Written as DNA, the CDR3 is TGTGCCAGCAGTTTGGGGACAGGGGAATTGGCTGAAGCTTTCTTT.

This chain joins TRBV18 and TRBJ2-2; D unresolved. Trimming shortened V by 1 base and J by 1 base, and 4 bases separated the two germline ends. CDR3 length: 14 residues. The germline V gene encodes CDR1 KGHSH and CDR2 LQKENI. CDR3 DNA sequence: TGTGCCAGCTCACCACGAGGGAACACCGGGGAGCTGTTTTTT. Residues: CASSPRGNTGELFF. The variable domain in full, completed from reference TRBV18 and TRBJ2-2, reads NAGVMQNPRHLVRRRGQEARLRCSPMKGHSHVYWYRQLPEEGLKFMVYLQKENIIDESGMPKERFSAEFPKEGPSILRIQQVVRGDSAAYFCASSPRGNTGELFFGEGSRLTVL.

The J gene is TRBJ2-7, the V gene TRBV20-1; D is perhaps TRBD1 (6 bases). Between the trimmed V and J ends, which lost 5 bases and 4 bases, there was a span of 9 bases. This CDR3 spans 11 amino acids. Germline CDR1 DFQATT, CDR2 SNEGSKA (reference sequence). CDR3 sequence: CSADTGYEQYF. DNA for the CDR3: TGCAGTGCTGATACAGGGTACGAGCAGTACTTC.

This clone turned up a few times. The rearrangement links TRBV28 to TRBJ1-5, with D uncertain. The CDR3 covers 15 residues. The germline V gene encodes CDR1 MDHEN and CDR2 SYDVKM. V was clipped by 5 bases and J by 2 bases, with 13 bases between them. The CDR3 loop is CASSILRGGNQPQHF. The CDR3 nucleotides read TGTGCCAGCAGTATACTCCGGGGTGGCAATCAGCCCCAGCATTTT. Drawing the rest from reference TRBV28 and TRBJ1-5, the complete variable domain is DVKVTQSSRYLVKRTGEKVFLECVQDMDHENMFWYRQDPGLGLRLIYFSYDVKMKEKGDIPEGYSVSREKKERFSLILESASTNQTSMYLCASSILRGGNQPQHFGDGTRLSIL.

The CDR3 region has the DNA TGTGCCACCCAGCAGGGAAACTATCAGCCCCAGCATTTT. This translates into CATQQGNYQPQHF. This chain uses TRBV12-3 or TRBV12-4 with TRBJ1-5; D possibly corresponds to TRBD1 (5 bases). The CDR3 contains 13 residues. V lost 10 bases and J 5 bases, leaving 15 bases between the germline ends.

The genes are TRBV5-1 and TRBJ2-4; D is perhaps TRBD1 (6 bases). From germline, CDR1 is SGHRS and CDR2 YFSETQ. The CDR3 covers 16 residues. V shed 5 bases and J shed 2 bases, with 17 bases lying between them. The DNA for the CDR3 is TGCGCCAGCAGTCTGGGGGACACCACACCCAAAAACATTCAGTACTTC. Protein sequence: CASSLGDTTPKNIQYF.

The chain employs TRBV5-1 and TRBJ1-1, with D hard to call. Trimming took off 5 bases at V and 3 bases at J, with 11 bases between the two ends. Germline V gives CDR1 SGHRS, CDR2 YFSETQ. This CDR3 is 13 amino acids long. CDR3 bases: TGCGCCAGCAGTTACCGGGAGGACACTGAAGCTTTCTTT. Protein product: CASSYREDTEAFF.

The chain combines TRBV2 with TRBJ1-2; 8 bases are a match to TRBD1. Germline CDR1 reads SNHLY; CDR2 reads FYNNEI. The CDR3 extends over 13 amino acids. The trim removed 6 bases at V and 7 bases at J, leaving 7 bases unmatched. CDR3 amino acids: CASREQGAGGYTF. The DNA for the CDR3 is TGTGCCAGCAGGGAGCAGGGGGCTGGTGGCTACACCTTC. Variable domain in full (rest from reference TRBV2 and TRBJ1-2): EPEVTQTPSHQVTQMGQEVILRCVPISNHLYFYWYRQILGQKVEFLVSFYNNEISEKSEIFDDQFSVERPDGSNFTLKIRSTKLEDSAMYFCASREQGAGGYTFGSGTRLTVV.

The chain uses TRBV7-2 and TRBJ1-3, with TRBD1 matching over 9 bases. Unmatched junction bases numbered 3, after V lost 2 bases and J lost 1 base. CDR3 size: 16 residues. Germline-derived CDR1 and CDR2 are SGHTA and FQGNSA. Here the CDR3 reads CASSLSGQGSGNTIYF. The CDR3 region has the DNA TGTGCCAGCAGCTTATCAGGACAGGGGTCTGGAAACACCATATATTTT.

V and J are TRBV11-2 and TRBJ2-1; weak D call: TRBD2 (5 bases). V shed 3 bases and J shed 6 bases, with 15 bases lying between them. This CDR3 spans 15 amino acids. Germline lookup yields CDR1 SGHAT and CDR2 FQNNGV. The CDR3 bases are TGTGCCAGCAGCTTTTCGCGTCGAGGGCTCAATGAGCAGTTCTTC. It encodes CASSFSRRGLNEQFF.

This chain connects TRBV7-2 to TRBJ1-2; D is possibly TRBD1 (5 bases). The CDR3 spans 13 residues. Germline CDR1 reads SGHTA; CDR2 reads FQGNSA. V was pared by 4 bases and J by 1 base, with 7 bases between. The CDR3 sequence is CASSSDSNYGYTF. CDR3 nucleotide sequence: TGTGCCAGCAGCTCAGACAGTAACTATGGCTACACCTTC. Full variable domain (outside the CDR3, taken from reference TRBV7-2 and TRBJ1-2): GAGVSQSPSNKVTEKGKDVELRCDPISGHTALYWYRQSLGQGLEFLIYFQGNSAPDKSGLPSDRFSAERTGGSVSTLTIQRTQQEDSAVYLCASSSDSNYGYTFGSGTRLTVV.

This chain uses TRBV2 with TRBJ1-5, with D perhaps matching TRBD1 (5 bases). This CDR3 spans 15 amino acids. V lost 3 bases and J 3 bases, leaving 12 bases between the germline ends. Per germline, CDR1 SNHLY and CDR2 FYNNEI. The CDR3 sequence: CASSDGTRSNQPQHF. In nucleotides, the CDR3 is TGTGCCAGCAGTGATGGGACCCGTTCCAATCAGCCCCAGCATTTT.

The chain carries TRBV6-6 and TRBJ1-2; 7 bases fit TRBD1. The germline CDR1 and CDR2 sequences are MNHNY and SVGAGI (reference sequence). This CDR3 is built from 15 residues. With V trimmed by 6 bases and J by 11 bases, 18 bases remained unmatched. CDR3 loop: CASSYRDRDPLGYTF. For the CDR3, the DNA is TGTGCCAGCAGCTACCGGGACAGAGATCCGTTGGGATACACCTTC.

The chain combines TRBV15 with TRBJ1-3; TRBD1 is a possible D gene (5 bases). The V and J ends lost 0 bases and 2 bases respectively, with 11 bases between them. This CDR3 has 16 residues. Germline CDR1 and CDR2: LNHNV and YYDKDF (reference sequence). The CDR3 reads CATSRELPGPGNTIYF. The CDR3 DNA follows: TGTGCCACCAGCAGAGAACTACCGGGGCCTGGAAACACCATATATTTT.

This rearrangement joins TRBV18 to TRBJ1-1; TRBD1 agrees at 7 bases. This CDR3 region has 13 residues. The V segment lost 4 bases and the J segment 2 bases; nucleotides outside the gene matches: 1. Germline assignment: CDR1 KGHSH and CDR2 LQKENI. CDR3 loop: CASSQGANTEAFF. The DNA for the CDR3 is TGTGCCAGCTCACAGGGGGCCAACACTGAAGCTTTCTTT.